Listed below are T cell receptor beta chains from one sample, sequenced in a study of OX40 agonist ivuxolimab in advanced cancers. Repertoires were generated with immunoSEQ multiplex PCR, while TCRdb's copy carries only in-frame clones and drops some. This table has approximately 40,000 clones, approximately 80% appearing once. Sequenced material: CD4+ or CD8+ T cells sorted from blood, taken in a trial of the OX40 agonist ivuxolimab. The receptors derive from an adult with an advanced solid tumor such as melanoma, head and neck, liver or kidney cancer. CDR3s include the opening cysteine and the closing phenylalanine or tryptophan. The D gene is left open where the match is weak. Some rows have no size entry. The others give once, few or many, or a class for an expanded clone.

cdr3_nt: TGTGCCTGGAGTGTGGGACAGCAGTATCAGCCCCAGCATTTT; cdr3_aa: CAWSVGQQYQPQHF; j_call: TRBJ1-5; cdr3_length: 14; clone_size: -; v_call: TRBV30; d_call: TRBD1
cdr3_nt: TGCAGCGTTTCCGGGACAGGGCCCTACAATGAGCAGTTCTTC; cdr3_aa: CSVSGTGPYNEQFF; j_call: TRBJ2-1; cdr3_length: 14; clone_size: -; v_call: TRBV29-1; d_call: TRBD1
cdr3_nt: TGTGCCAGCAGCTTAGTAGGGGGACTAGAGCAAGAGACCCAGTACTTC; cdr3_aa: CASSLVGGLEQETQYF; j_call: TRBJ2-5; cdr3_length: 16; clone_size: -; v_call: TRBV7-9; d_call: TRBD2
cdr3_nt: TGTGCCACCCTGATCGGACAGGGAACAACTAATGAAAAACTGTTTTTT; cdr3_aa: CATLIGQGTTNEKLFF; j_call: TRBJ1-4; cdr3_length: 16; clone_size: -; v_call: TRBV6-6; d_call: TRBD1
cdr3_nt: TGTGCCAGCAGCGGAACCGGGACAAGCTATGGCTACACCTTC; cdr3_aa: CASSGTGTSYGYTF; j_call: TRBJ1-2; cdr3_length: 14; clone_size: -; v_call: TRBV25-1; d_call: -
cdr3_nt: TGTGCCAGCAGCTTAGTGGTTGGGAGCAGGGTCACTGAAGCTTTCTTT; cdr3_aa: CASSLVVGSRVTEAFF; j_call: TRBJ1-1; cdr3_length: 16; clone_size: -; v_call: TRBV7-6; d_call: -
cdr3_nt: TGCAGCGCCGAGGGGAGCGGGAGAAGGAGCGGGGAGCTGTTTTTT; cdr3_aa: CSAEGSGRRSGELFF; j_call: TRBJ2-2; cdr3_length: 15; clone_size: -; v_call: TRBV29-1; d_call: TRBD2
cdr3_nt: TGTGCCAGCAGCCCTGGGGGGGGCGCGTCCTACGAGCAGTACTTC; cdr3_aa: CASSPGGGASYEQYF; j_call: TRBJ2-7; cdr3_length: 15; clone_size: -; v_call: TRBV11-1; d_call: -
cdr3_nt: TGTGCCAGCAGCTTAGTTGGACATCTCCCAAAAGAGACCCAGTACTTC; cdr3_aa: CASSLVGHLPKETQYF; j_call: TRBJ2-5; cdr3_length: 16; clone_size: -; v_call: TRBV11-1; d_call: -
cdr3_nt: TGTGCCAGCTCACCGATCAGCCGTAGCTCCTACGAGCAGTACTTC; cdr3_aa: CASSPISRSSYEQYF; j_call: TRBJ2-7; cdr3_length: 15; clone_size: -; v_call: TRBV18; d_call: -
cdr3_nt: TGTGCCAGCAGCGTAGTCACCGGGGAGCTGTTTTTT; cdr3_aa: CASSVVTGELFF; j_call: TRBJ2-2; cdr3_length: 12; clone_size: -; v_call: TRBV9; d_call: -
cdr3_nt: TGCGCCAGCAGTGAGGGGACTAGCGGCACCCTCCAAGAGACCCAGTACTTC; cdr3_aa: CASSEGTSGTLQETQYF; j_call: TRBJ2-5; cdr3_length: 17; clone_size: -; v_call: TRBV10-1; d_call: TRBD2
cdr3_nt: TGCAGCGTAGAGGCATTCGGCTACACCTTC; cdr3_aa: CSVEAFGYTF; j_call: TRBJ1-2; cdr3_length: 10; clone_size: -; v_call: TRBV29-1; d_call: -
cdr3_nt: TGTGCCAGCAGCCTTGAGCCGCGGAGCACAGATACGCAGTATTTT; cdr3_aa: CASSLEPRSTDTQYF; j_call: TRBJ2-3; cdr3_length: 15; clone_size: -; v_call: TRBV9; d_call: -
cdr3_nt: TGTGCCAGCAGTGAATGGGGGTCCAATCAGCCCCAGCATTTT; cdr3_aa: CASSEWGSNQPQHF; j_call: TRBJ1-5; cdr3_length: 14; clone_size: -; v_call: TRBV6-1; d_call: -
cdr3_nt: TGTGCCAGCAGCCCGGGGGAAATAGGACGGCTCCAAGAGACCCAGTACTTC; cdr3_aa: CASSPGEIGRLQETQYF; j_call: TRBJ2-5; cdr3_length: 17; clone_size: -; v_call: TRBV5-4; d_call: -
cdr3_nt: TGTGCCAGCAGCATGAGCGGGGGAACAGATACGCAGTATTTT; cdr3_aa: CASSMSGGTDTQYF; j_call: TRBJ2-3; cdr3_length: 14; clone_size: -; v_call: TRBV9; d_call: TRBD2
cdr3_nt: TGTGCCAGCAGCCGTCCTCGGGGGGGCGTGGTAGAGAATGAGCAGTTCTTC; cdr3_aa: CASSRPRGGVVENEQFF; j_call: TRBJ2-1; cdr3_length: 17; clone_size: -; v_call: TRBV7-6; d_call: TRBD2
cdr3_nt: TGTGCCAGTAGTGCCGGACAGGGGAATTGGGATGAGCAGTTCTTC; cdr3_aa: CASSAGQGNWDEQFF; j_call: TRBJ2-1; cdr3_length: 15; clone_size: -; v_call: TRBV19; d_call: TRBD1
cdr3_nt: TGTGCCAGCAGTCCGAGGGAGGTCTATAATAACTATGGCTACACCTTC; cdr3_aa: CASSPREVYNNYGYTF; j_call: TRBJ1-2; cdr3_length: 16; clone_size: once; v_call: TRBV27; d_call: -
cdr3_nt: TGTACGACAGGGGAGAACACTGAAGCTTTCTTT; cdr3_aa: CTTGENTEAFF; j_call: TRBJ1-1; cdr3_length: 11; clone_size: few; v_call: TRBV7-9; d_call: TRBD1
cdr3_nt: TGTGCCAGCAGTATGGACCTGGGGTACACTGAAGCTTTCTTT; cdr3_aa: CASSMDLGYTEAFF; j_call: TRBJ1-1; cdr3_length: 14; clone_size: -; v_call: TRBV27; d_call: -
cdr3_nt: TGTGCCAGCAGTTTAGCCCGGGAAGAGACCCAGTACTTC; cdr3_aa: CASSLAREETQYF; j_call: TRBJ2-5; cdr3_length: 13; clone_size: -; v_call: TRBV27; d_call: -
cdr3_nt: TGTGCCAGCAGTTTAGTGGGCGGCTCCTACGAGCAGTACTTC; cdr3_aa: CASSLVGGSYEQYF; j_call: TRBJ2-7; cdr3_length: 14; clone_size: -; v_call: TRBV28; d_call: -
cdr3_nt: TGTGCCACACGCAGAGTAGCGGGGGGGAACAATGAGCAGTTCTTC; cdr3_aa: CATRRVAGGNNEQFF; j_call: TRBJ2-1; cdr3_length: 15; clone_size: -; v_call: TRBV27; d_call: TRBD2
cdr3_nt: TGTGCCAGCAGTTACCGGACAGGGGGCTCCTACGAGCAGTACTTC; cdr3_aa: CASSYRTGGSYEQYF; j_call: TRBJ2-7; cdr3_length: 15; clone_size: -; v_call: TRBV27; d_call: TRBD1
cdr3_nt: TGTGCCAGCAGTCCATTCCGGTGGGGCTACACCTTC; cdr3_aa: CASSPFRWGYTF; j_call: TRBJ1-2; cdr3_length: 12; clone_size: -; v_call: TRBV28; d_call: -
cdr3_nt: TGTGCCAGCAGCCCCAGGGGGGATTGGATGGGAGAAAAACTGTTTTTT; cdr3_aa: CASSPRGDWMGEKLFF; j_call: TRBJ1-4; cdr3_length: 16; clone_size: -; v_call: TRBV7-2; d_call: TRBD1
cdr3_nt: TGTGCCAGCAGTTTGACAGGGACCTCCTACAATGAGCAGTTCTTC; cdr3_aa: CASSLTGTSYNEQFF; j_call: TRBJ2-1; cdr3_length: 15; clone_size: -; v_call: TRBV28; d_call: TRBD1
cdr3_nt: TGTGCCAGCAGCCCATCCCTATCTTATTATAGCAATCAGCCCCAGCATTTT; cdr3_aa: CASSPSLSYYSNQPQHF; j_call: TRBJ1-5; cdr3_length: 17; clone_size: -; v_call: TRBV7-3; d_call: -
cdr3_nt: TGTGCCAGCAGTGAATATGGGTCAGACCAAGAGACCCAGTACTTC; cdr3_aa: CASSEYGSDQETQYF; j_call: TRBJ2-5; cdr3_length: 15; clone_size: -; v_call: TRBV2; d_call: -
cdr3_nt: TGTGCCAGCAGTTTATCCACTAGCGGGAGCTACGAGCAGTACTTC; cdr3_aa: CASSLSTSGSYEQYF; j_call: TRBJ2-7; cdr3_length: 15; clone_size: -; v_call: TRBV28; d_call: TRBD2
cdr3_nt: TGTGCCAGCGGCGAGATGAACACTGAAGCTTTCTTT; cdr3_aa: CASGEMNTEAFF; j_call: TRBJ1-1; cdr3_length: 12; clone_size: few; v_call: TRBV7-9; d_call: -
cdr3_nt: TGTGCCAGTAGTATATTGATGGAAAATGAGCAGTTCTTC; cdr3_aa: CASSILMENEQFF; j_call: TRBJ2-1; cdr3_length: 13; clone_size: -; v_call: TRBV19; d_call: -
cdr3_nt: TGCAGCGTTGATACAGGATTCTATGGCTACACCTTC; cdr3_aa: CSVDTGFYGYTF; j_call: TRBJ1-2; cdr3_length: 12; clone_size: -; v_call: TRBV29-1; d_call: -
cdr3_nt: TGTGCCCTCCCCGTCTTGGACACTGAAGCTTTCTTT; cdr3_aa: CALPVLDTEAFF; j_call: TRBJ1-1; cdr3_length: 12; clone_size: -; v_call: TRBV10-3; d_call: -
cdr3_nt: TGCGCCAGCAGCCCCCGACAGGGGGCGGATGAAGCTTTCTTT; cdr3_aa: CASSPRQGADEAFF; j_call: TRBJ1-1; cdr3_length: 14; clone_size: -; v_call: TRBV4-3; d_call: TRBD1
cdr3_nt: TGCGCCAGCAGCCAAGAGACTTCGGACAGGGTCAATTCACCCCTCCACTTT; cdr3_aa: CASSQETSDRVNSPLHF; j_call: TRBJ1-6; cdr3_length: 17; clone_size: -; v_call: TRBV4-1; d_call: TRBD1
cdr3_nt: TGTGCCTGGAGTCCTCGGGGCCGCCTTGGGCCTGAAGCTTTCTTT; cdr3_aa: CAWSPRGRLGPEAFF; j_call: TRBJ1-1; cdr3_length: 15; clone_size: -; v_call: TRBV30; d_call: -
cdr3_nt: TGTGCCAGCAGCGTAGTGTCACACGCGGCTGATGAGCAGTTCTTC; cdr3_aa: CASSVVSHAADEQFF; j_call: TRBJ2-1; cdr3_length: 15; clone_size: once; v_call: TRBV9; d_call: -
cdr3_nt: TGTGCCAGCAGCTCCCGGGGTAGCGGGGCCTACAATGAGCAGTTCTTC; cdr3_aa: CASSSRGSGAYNEQFF; j_call: TRBJ2-1; cdr3_length: 16; clone_size: -; v_call: TRBV5-4; d_call: TRBD2
cdr3_nt: TGTGCCAGCACCCACTCCACGGGGTCCCTAGGGGAGCAGTACTTC; cdr3_aa: CASTHSTGSLGEQYF; j_call: TRBJ2-7; cdr3_length: 15; clone_size: once; v_call: TRBV7-2; d_call: -
cdr3_nt: TGTGCCAGCAGTCACCGGGACCGAAACTACGAGCAGTACTTC; cdr3_aa: CASSHRDRNYEQYF; j_call: TRBJ2-7; cdr3_length: 14; clone_size: -; v_call: TRBV7-6; d_call: -
cdr3_nt: TGTGCCAGCAGCTTTCATCGAGGGGCAGGGGGATATGGCTACACCTTC; cdr3_aa: CASSFHRGAGGYGYTF; j_call: TRBJ1-2; cdr3_length: 16; clone_size: -; v_call: TRBV7-3; d_call: TRBD1
cdr3_nt: TGTGCCATCAGTGAGGCAGGGGAAGTTTCACCCCTCCACTTT; cdr3_aa: CAISEAGEVSPLHF; j_call: TRBJ1-6; cdr3_length: 14; clone_size: few; v_call: TRBV10-3; d_call: -
cdr3_nt: TGTGCCATCAGTGGGTCCCGCGACAGACCTAACACCGGGGAGCTGTTTTTT; cdr3_aa: CAISGSRDRPNTGELFF; j_call: TRBJ2-2; cdr3_length: 17; clone_size: -; v_call: TRBV10-3; d_call: -
cdr3_nt: TGTGCCAGCAGCGTAGCTACGAGGTCCGAGCAGTACTTC; cdr3_aa: CASSVATRSEQYF; j_call: TRBJ2-7; cdr3_length: 13; clone_size: -; v_call: TRBV9; d_call: -